The 29 T cell receptor beta chains below come from one sample, sequenced in a study of T cell clones after liver transplantation. Repertoires were generated with immunoSEQ multiplex PCR, while TCRdb's copy carries only in-frame clones and drops some. Among 68,000 or so clones, 85% to 95% were seen once, and the ten largest hold 0.95% to 1%. Source: CD4+ T cells from blood, taken roughly 26 months after liver transplant. The source of these receptors is a human patient who received a liver transplant. Some T cells here may be from the graft donor.

The CDR3 DNA reads as TGTGCCAGCAGCCAAGAGAGTAACAGGGCTAATTCACCCCTCCACTTT. Its protein is CASSQESNRANSPLHF. The chain recombines TRBV4-2 with TRBJ1-6, with a possible D match to TRBD1 (6 bases). This CDR3 contains 16 residues. Germline V gene lookup returns CDR1 LGHNA and CDR2 YNFKEQ. V was trimmed by 0 bases and J by 6 bases, leaving 12 bases between them.

V usage is TRBV28 and J usage is TRBJ2-3; D possibly corresponds to TRBD1 (5 bases). This CDR3 comprises 12 residues. V lost 5 bases and J 8 bases, leaving 11 bases between the germline ends. From germline, CDR1 is MDHEN and CDR2 SYDVKM. The CDR3 DNA sequence: TGTGCCAGCAGTGTCAGGGTCGGTACGCAGTATTTT. It specifies CASSVRVGTQYF.

J is TRBJ1-1 and V is TRBV7-2; no clear D. Trimming took 0 bases from V and 5 from J, leaving 7 bases between them. The CDR3 runs to 13 residues. Germline V gives CDR1 SGHTA, CDR2 FQGNSA. CDR3 nucleotides: TGTGCCAGCAGCTTAGCGGGGAAGACTGAAGCTTTCTTT. Its translation: CASSLAGKTEAFF. Together with reference TRBV7-2 and TRBJ1-1, the CDR3 gives the full variable domain: GAGVSQSPSNKVTEKGKDVELRCDPISGHTALYWYRQSLGQGLEFLIYFQGNSAPDKSGLPSDRFSAERTGGSVSTLTIQRTQQEDSAVYLCASSLAGKTEAFFGQGTRLTVV.

This chain joins TRBV9 and TRBJ2-1; perhaps TRBD2 as D (6 bases). CDR3 length equals 16 residues. Between the trimmed V and J ends, which lost 3 bases and 2 bases, there was a span of 15 bases. In germline, CDR1 is SGDLS, CDR2 YYNGEE. The CDR3 loop is CASSAQSGSTYNEQFF. For the CDR3, the DNA is TGTGCCAGCAGCGCCCAGAGCGGGTCCACCTACAATGAGCAGTTCTTC.

This chain joins TRBV19 and TRBJ1-5, with 7 bases that match TRBD1. Trimming cost V 2 bases and J 4 bases; bases outside gene matches: 2. The CDR3 consists of 14 residues. Germline V gene sequence: CDR1 LNHDA, CDR2 SQIVND (reference sequence). CDR3 bases: TGTGCCAGTAGTATATGGGACAGTAATCAGCCCCAGCATTTT. Protein: CASSIWDSNQPQHF.

The table lists this clone with a few counts. The chain joins TRBV2 to TRBJ2-1; tentatively, D is TRBD2 (6 bases). Germline-derived CDR1 and CDR2 are SNHLY and FYNNEI. Trimming left V 6 bases short and J 5 bases short, with 14 bases between. The CDR3 contains 14 residues. CDR3 in amino acids: CASRRLVYDNEQFF. In DNA form, the CDR3 reads TGTGCCAGCAGAAGACTAGTGTACGACAATGAGCAGTTCTTC.

This clone was counted a single time. The chain recombines TRBV28 with TRBJ2-7; 9 bases fit TRBD2. The trim removed 10 bases at V and 5 bases at J, leaving 9 bases unmatched. Germline CDR1 and CDR2: MDHEN and SYDVKM. CDR3 length: 13 amino acids. The CDR3 protein is CAICSGSYNEQYF. As DNA, the CDR3 is TGTGCCATTTGTAGCGGGAGTTATAACGAGCAGTACTTC.

The chain carries TRBV15 and TRBJ2-5, with TRBD1 matching 10 bases. CDR1 LNHNV and CDR2 YYDKDF come from the germline V gene (reference sequence). Trimming cost V 0 bases and J 4 bases; bases outside gene matches: 14. The CDR3 has 19 residues. CDR3 in DNA: TGTGCCACCAGCAGAGATTGGGGACAGGGGTCTCGGATGGGAGAGACCCAGTACTTC. The encoded protein is CATSRDWGQGSRMGETQYF.

The chain combines TRBV11-2 with TRBJ2-5; 14 bases are shared with TRBD2. The CDR3 runs 15 residues. After removal of 4 bases from V and 4 bases from J, the junction contained 2 bases not matched to a gene. The germline V gene has CDR1 SGHAT and CDR2 FQNNGV. CDR3 residues: CASSSGTSGRETQYF. CDR3 sequence (DNA): TGTGCCAGCAGCTCGGGGACTAGCGGGAGAGAGACCCAGTACTTC. The full variable domain, with the rest looked up from reference TRBV11-2 and TRBJ2-5, is EAGVAQSPRYKIIEKRQSVAFWCNPISGHATLYWYQQILGQGPKLLIQFQNNGVVDDSQLPKDRFSAERLKGVDSTLKIQPAKLEDSAVYLCASSSGTSGRETQYFGPGTRLLVL.

This chain links TRBV7-9 with TRBJ2-7; perhaps TRBD1 as D (6 bases). The length of the CDR3 is 14 residues. Per the germline V gene, CDR1 is SEHNR and CDR2 is FQNEAQ (reference sequence). V shed 5 bases and J shed 3 bases, with 14 bases lying between them. As DNA, the CDR3 is TGTGCCAGCAGCCAATCCGGGACAAGCTACGAGCAGTACTTC. This gives the protein CASSQSGTSYEQYF.

This sequence joins TRBV19 and TRBJ2-7; D possibly corresponds to TRBD1 (6 bases). V lost 10 bases to trimming and J lost 1 base, with 17 bases between them. Germline loops: CDR1 LNHDA, CDR2 SQIVND (reference sequence). The CDR3 consists of 14 residues. CDR3 coding DNA: TGTGCCACCAAAAAAGGGGGAACTTCCTACGAGCAGTACTTC. This sequence encodes CATKKGGTSYEQYF.

This chain uses TRBV19 with TRBJ1-5; D ambiguous. Trimming shortened V by 1 base and J by 0 bases, and 10 bases separated the two germline ends. Germline V gives CDR1 LNHDA, CDR2 SQIVND (reference sequence). CDR3 length equals 16 residues. This chain's CDR3 is CASSIAGSTSNQPQHF. Here the CDR3 DNA reads TGTGCCAGTAGTATAGCGGGATCCACTAGCAATCAGCCCCAGCATTTT.

The chain couples TRBV7-3 to TRBJ2-2; D remains ambiguous. Trimming stripped 4 bases from V and 6 bases from J, with 6 bases between. There are 12 residues in the CDR3. CDR1 and CDR2 from the germline V gene are SGHTA and FQGTGA. CDR3 residues: CASSSDAGELFF. Here the CDR3 DNA reads TGTGCCAGCAGCTCGGACGCCGGGGAGCTGTTTTTT.

This chain uses TRBV30 with TRBJ2-1; 7 bases agree with TRBD2. This CDR3 comprises 15 residues. CDR1 is GTSNPN and CDR2 is SVGIG in the germline V gene (reference sequence). The V segment lost 0 bases and the J segment 6 bases; nucleotides outside the gene matches: 8. For the CDR3, the DNA is TGTGCCTGGAGTGTACATGCGGGAGTGGTCAATGAGCAGTTCTTC. Protein: CAWSVHAGVVNEQFF.

The CDR3 loop reads CASSPIPPANTGELFF. Here the CDR3 DNA reads TGTGCCAGCTCACCAATCCCCCCGGCGAACACCGGGGAGCTGTTTTTT. The chain has TRBV18 and TRBJ2-2; D not certain. The CDR3 runs to 16 residues. Germline CDR1 reads KGHSH; CDR2 reads LQKENI. V was pared by 2 bases and J by 0 bases, with 10 bases between. Based on the CDR3 plus reference TRBV18 and TRBJ2-2, the full variable domain is NAGVMQNPRHLVRRRGQEARLRCSPMKGHSHVYWYRQLPEEGLKFMVYLQKENIIDESGMPKERFSAEFPKEGPSILRIQQVVRGDSAAYFCASSPIPPANTGELFFGEGSRLTVL.

This chain connects TRBV11-3 to TRBJ2-4; no firm D call. The CDR3 runs to 17 residues. Germline loops: CDR1 SGHNT, CDR2 YENEEA. The V and J ends lost 5 bases and 0 bases respectively, with 17 bases between them. DNA for the CDR3: TGTGCCAGCAGCGCCCGTTTAGGGAAGGGAGCCAAAAACATTCAGTACTTC. This sequence encodes CASSARLGKGAKNIQYF.

The V call is TRBV20-1, the J call TRBJ2-3, with D uncertain. There are 11 residues in the CDR3. Germline V CDR1 and CDR2: DFQATT, SNEGSKA (reference sequence). Trimming shortened V by 2 bases and J by 4 bases, and 4 bases separated the two germline ends. This CDR3 reads CSARIADTQYF. The DNA of the CDR3 is TGCAGTGCTAGAATAGCAGATACGCAGTATTTT.

This rearrangement joins TRBV27 to TRBJ2-7, with a weak D call TRBD1 (6 bases). Between the trimmed V and J ends, which lost 6 bases and 2 bases, there was a span of 14 bases. The germline V gene has CDR1 MNHEY and CDR2 SMNVEV (reference sequence). The CDR3 contains 14 residues. The chain's CDR3 is CASSRDGQTYEQYF. The CDR3 coding sequence is TGTGCCAGCAGCCGAGATGGACAGACCTACGAGCAGTACTTC.

The chain has TRBV11-2 and TRBJ1-3; D is uncertain. Trimming pared 5 bases from V and 0 bases from J, leaving 11 bases between. There are 15 residues in the CDR3. Germline CDR1 reads SGHAT; CDR2 reads FQNNGV. CDR3 amino acids: CASSPQARSGNTIYF. The DNA of the CDR3 is TGTGCCAGCAGCCCGCAGGCCCGCTCTGGAAACACCATATATTTT.

V and J are TRBV11-2 and TRBJ2-7; 7 positions agree with TRBD1. With V trimmed by 5 bases and J by 5 bases, 24 bases remained unmatched. Germline V gene lookup returns CDR1 SGHAT and CDR2 FQNNGV. The CDR3 totals 19 residues. The chain's CDR3 is CASSRDKNRTGVTPHEQYF. The CDR3 DNA sequence: TGTGCCAGCAGCAGAGATAAGAATCGTACAGGGGTAACCCCTCACGAGCAGTACTTC.

This chain joins TRBV29-1 and TRBJ2-5, with D tentatively TRBD1 (6 bases). The ends were cut back, 1 base at V and 4 bases at J, with 10 bases in the middle. This CDR3 region has 13 residues. CDR1 and CDR2 from the germline V gene are SQVTM and ANQGSEA. CDR3 in amino acids: CSVEVGGGETQYF. CDR3 nucleotide sequence: TGCAGCGTTGAAGTAGGGGGTGGAGAGACCCAGTACTTC.

The chain has TRBV27 and TRBJ2-2; D call uncertain. The CDR3 extends over 15 amino acids. Germline CDR1 MNHEY, CDR2 SMNVEV (reference sequence). The V gene lost 6 bases and the J gene lost 0 bases, with 11 bases spanning the gap. In DNA form, the CDR3 reads TGTGCCAGCAGCCCGCAGCTCGCGAACACCGGGGAGCTGTTTTTT. Translated, it gives CASSPQLANTGELFF.

V gene TRBV14 combines with J gene TRBJ2-2, with unresolved D. Between the trimmed V and J ends, which lost 5 bases and 4 bases, there was a span of 11 bases. The CDR3 is made up of 14 amino acids. The germline V gene encodes CDR1 SGHDN and CDR2 FVKESK. The CDR3 DNA is TGTGCCAGCAGCACCAACCCGGGCACCGGGGAGCTGTTTTTT. Protein: CASSTNPGTGELFF.

By proportion, this clone is medium-sized. The sample has other DNA sequences that encode this CDR3 too. The rearrangement uses TRBV2 and TRBJ2-6, with TRBD2 as a possible D gene (5 bases). Germline V gene data show CDR1 as SNHLY and CDR2 as FYNNEI. Trimming cost V 8 bases and J 10 bases, with 6 bases left between them. CDR3 size: 10 residues. The CDR3 DNA reads as TGTGCCAGCGGAGGTAACGTCCTGACTTTC. Protein product: CASGGNVLTF.

This clone was observed once. The J gene is TRBJ1-2, the V gene TRBV7-9, with 8 positions matching TRBD1. J lost 2 bases, V lost 6 bases, and 8 bases had no gene match. The CDR3 covers 15 residues. CDR1 is SEHNR and CDR2 is FQNEAQ in the germline V gene (reference sequence). CDR3 sequence reads: CASSTPGGANYGYTF. In nucleotides, the CDR3 is TGTGCCAGCAGTACACCAGGGGGCGCAAACTATGGCTACACCTTC.

This chain connects TRBV5-5 to TRBJ1-1, with D possibly TRBD1 on 5 matching bases. The V and J ends lost 2 bases and 0 bases respectively, with 14 bases between them. Per the germline V gene, CDR1 is SGHKS and CDR2 is YYEKEE (reference sequence). The CDR3 is 16 residues long. CDR3: CASSLDPQGMNTEAFF. CDR3 DNA: TGTGCCAGCAGCTTAGACCCGCAGGGTATGAACACTGAAGCTTTCTTT.

This clone was recorded only once. The chain joins TRBV9 to TRBJ2-7; D not certain. V was pared by 0 bases and J by 0 bases, with 13 bases between. Germline lookup yields CDR1 SGDLS and CDR2 YYNGEE. The CDR3 covers 16 residues. The CDR3 protein is CASSVGNSRVSYEQYF. CDR3 DNA: TGTGCCAGCAGCGTAGGAAATAGTAGGGTCTCCTACGAGCAGTACTTC.

The chain couples TRBV15 to TRBJ1-4, with unresolved D. Trimming removed 1 base from V and 2 bases from J, with 8 bases in between. CDR1 and CDR2 (germline): LNHNV, YYDKDF (reference sequence). This CDR3 region has 15 residues. The CDR3 loop is CATSRGEGTNEKLFF. In nucleotides, the CDR3 is TGTGCCACCAGCAGAGGAGAGGGTACTAATGAAAAACTGTTTTTT. The full variable domain, rest sourced from reference TRBV15 and TRBJ1-4, is DAMVIQNPRYQVTQFGKPVTLSCSQTLNHNVMYWYQQKSSQAPKLLFHYYDKDFNNEADTPDNFQSRRPNTSFCFLDIRSPGLGDTAMYLCATSRGEGTNEKLFFGSGTQLSVL.

The rearrangement links TRBV7-3 to TRBJ2-1; D is unresolved. The CDR3 runs 14 residues. V gave up 2 bases and J gave up 10 bases, with 15 bases separating them. Germline CDR1 and CDR2: SGHTA and FQGTGA. In nucleotides, the CDR3 is TGTGCCAGCAGCTTATCTTTAGCCTCACGGGAGCAGTTCTTC. Protein product: CASSLSLASREQFF.